The next 10 T cell receptor beta chains were all read from a single sample in a study of shared clonotypes between healthy human individuals. Generated by immunoSEQ multiplex PCR, the TCRdb table keeps only in-frame clones and is missing some. The sample carries 2 million or so clones, around 95% recorded once. Sequenced sample: naive CD4+ T cells sorted from blood. Subset indicated: CD45RA+ positively selected. The source is a man aged 18 to 35 in good health.

DNA for the CDR3: TGTGCCAGCTCAAGTCAGGGATTAGAGACCCAGTACTTC. This gives the protein CASSSQGLETQYF. The chain couples TRBV18 to TRBJ2-5, with a possible D match to TRBD1 (5 bases). The CDR3 is 13 residues long. Looked up from germline, CDR1 is KGHSH and CDR2 is LQKENI. V lost 5 bases to trimming and J lost 4 bases, with 11 bases between them.

The chain carries TRBV5-4 and TRBJ1-2; D is perhaps TRBD1 (6 bases). The V gene's germline CDR1 is SGHNT and CDR2 YYREEE (reference sequence). Trimming took 3 bases from V and 2 from J, leaving 14 bases between them. The CDR3 consists of 15 residues. The CDR3 coding sequence is TGTGCCAGCAGCTCCAGGGGACGAGAAAACTATGGCTACACCTTC. This codes for CASSSRGRENYGYTF.

This chain links TRBV30 with TRBJ1-2, with D possibly TRBD1 on 5 matching bases. CDR1 is GTSNPN and CDR2 is SVGIG in the germline V gene (reference sequence). The CDR3 runs 13 residues. V lost 0 bases, J lost 4 bases, and 9 bases lay in between. As DNA, the CDR3 is TGTGCCTGGAGTGTTCGGACATCCTATGGCTACACCTTC. Its translation: CAWSVRTSYGYTF.

In its sample, this clone was seen once. The rearrangement joins TRBV4-3 to TRBJ2-1; maybe TRBD2 (6 bases). Germline loops: CDR1 LGHNA, CDR2 YSLEER. The length of the CDR3 is 15 residues. V was trimmed by 1 base and J by 9 bases, leaving 16 bases between them. DNA of the CDR3: TGCGCCAGCAGCCAAGTGCGGGGTACGCAATCTGAGCAGTTCTTC. Amino acids: CASSQVRGTQSEQFF.

The chain uses TRBV5-1 and TRBJ2-7; 9 bases line up with TRBD2. The CDR3 runs 16 residues. CDR1 and CDR2 (germline): SGHRS, YFSETQ. The trim removed 4 bases at V and 1 base at J, leaving 9 bases unmatched. The CDR3 loop reads CASSLSSGTLSYEQYF. The CDR3 bases are TGCGCCAGCAGCCTGTCTAGCGGGACTTTGTCCTACGAGCAGTACTTC.

The chain joins TRBV7-2 to TRBJ2-7; TRBD1 agrees at 7 bases. The germline V gene encodes CDR1 SGHTA and CDR2 FQGNSA. V gave up 2 bases and J gave up 1 base; unmatched junction bases: 5. The CDR3 spans 15 residues. The CDR3 DNA is TGTGCCAGCAGCTTAATAGGGACAGCTTCCTACGAGCAGTACTTC. Its translation is CASSLIGTASYEQYF.

This clone occurred once. V gene TRBV29-1 combines with J gene TRBJ2-5; D is uncertain. The CDR3 covers 15 residues. Trimming removed 5 bases at V and 3 bases at J, with 19 bases between. CDR1 is SQVTM and CDR2 is ANQGSEA in the germline V gene. CDR3 loop: CSVRIRIPGEETQYF. The CDR3 coding sequence is TGCAGCGTTAGGATTCGGATCCCTGGGGAAGAGACCCAGTACTTC.

The chain employs TRBV5-1 and TRBJ2-7, with D hard to call. The germline V gene encodes CDR1 SGHRS and CDR2 YFSETQ. The CDR3 is 12 residues long. V was trimmed by 3 bases and J by 4 bases, leaving 8 bases between them. CDR3 DNA: TGCGCCAGCAGCTCTCCTCAATACGAGCAGTACTTC. This gives the protein CASSSPQYEQYF.

This clone was seen at least ten times. This chain connects TRBV1 to TRBJ2-7; TRBD2, as called in the table, went unchecked against the DNA. TRBV1 is flagged as a pseudogene. The CDR3 sequence is 18 residues long. DNA for the CDR3: TGCACCAGCAGCCACCTGGGACTAGCGGGAACGAGCTCCTACGAGCAGTACTTC. Its protein is CTSSHLGLAGTSSYEQYF.

This chain connects TRBV18 to TRBJ1-2; 7 nucleotides line up with TRBD1. Germline lookup yields CDR1 KGHSH and CDR2 LQKENI. Trimming cost V 5 bases and J 4 bases; bases outside gene matches: 10. The CDR3 consists of 15 residues. CDR3 loop: CASSTTGEVSYGYTF. The CDR3 nucleotides read TGTGCCAGCTCAACCACAGGGGAAGTAAGCTATGGCTACACCTTC.